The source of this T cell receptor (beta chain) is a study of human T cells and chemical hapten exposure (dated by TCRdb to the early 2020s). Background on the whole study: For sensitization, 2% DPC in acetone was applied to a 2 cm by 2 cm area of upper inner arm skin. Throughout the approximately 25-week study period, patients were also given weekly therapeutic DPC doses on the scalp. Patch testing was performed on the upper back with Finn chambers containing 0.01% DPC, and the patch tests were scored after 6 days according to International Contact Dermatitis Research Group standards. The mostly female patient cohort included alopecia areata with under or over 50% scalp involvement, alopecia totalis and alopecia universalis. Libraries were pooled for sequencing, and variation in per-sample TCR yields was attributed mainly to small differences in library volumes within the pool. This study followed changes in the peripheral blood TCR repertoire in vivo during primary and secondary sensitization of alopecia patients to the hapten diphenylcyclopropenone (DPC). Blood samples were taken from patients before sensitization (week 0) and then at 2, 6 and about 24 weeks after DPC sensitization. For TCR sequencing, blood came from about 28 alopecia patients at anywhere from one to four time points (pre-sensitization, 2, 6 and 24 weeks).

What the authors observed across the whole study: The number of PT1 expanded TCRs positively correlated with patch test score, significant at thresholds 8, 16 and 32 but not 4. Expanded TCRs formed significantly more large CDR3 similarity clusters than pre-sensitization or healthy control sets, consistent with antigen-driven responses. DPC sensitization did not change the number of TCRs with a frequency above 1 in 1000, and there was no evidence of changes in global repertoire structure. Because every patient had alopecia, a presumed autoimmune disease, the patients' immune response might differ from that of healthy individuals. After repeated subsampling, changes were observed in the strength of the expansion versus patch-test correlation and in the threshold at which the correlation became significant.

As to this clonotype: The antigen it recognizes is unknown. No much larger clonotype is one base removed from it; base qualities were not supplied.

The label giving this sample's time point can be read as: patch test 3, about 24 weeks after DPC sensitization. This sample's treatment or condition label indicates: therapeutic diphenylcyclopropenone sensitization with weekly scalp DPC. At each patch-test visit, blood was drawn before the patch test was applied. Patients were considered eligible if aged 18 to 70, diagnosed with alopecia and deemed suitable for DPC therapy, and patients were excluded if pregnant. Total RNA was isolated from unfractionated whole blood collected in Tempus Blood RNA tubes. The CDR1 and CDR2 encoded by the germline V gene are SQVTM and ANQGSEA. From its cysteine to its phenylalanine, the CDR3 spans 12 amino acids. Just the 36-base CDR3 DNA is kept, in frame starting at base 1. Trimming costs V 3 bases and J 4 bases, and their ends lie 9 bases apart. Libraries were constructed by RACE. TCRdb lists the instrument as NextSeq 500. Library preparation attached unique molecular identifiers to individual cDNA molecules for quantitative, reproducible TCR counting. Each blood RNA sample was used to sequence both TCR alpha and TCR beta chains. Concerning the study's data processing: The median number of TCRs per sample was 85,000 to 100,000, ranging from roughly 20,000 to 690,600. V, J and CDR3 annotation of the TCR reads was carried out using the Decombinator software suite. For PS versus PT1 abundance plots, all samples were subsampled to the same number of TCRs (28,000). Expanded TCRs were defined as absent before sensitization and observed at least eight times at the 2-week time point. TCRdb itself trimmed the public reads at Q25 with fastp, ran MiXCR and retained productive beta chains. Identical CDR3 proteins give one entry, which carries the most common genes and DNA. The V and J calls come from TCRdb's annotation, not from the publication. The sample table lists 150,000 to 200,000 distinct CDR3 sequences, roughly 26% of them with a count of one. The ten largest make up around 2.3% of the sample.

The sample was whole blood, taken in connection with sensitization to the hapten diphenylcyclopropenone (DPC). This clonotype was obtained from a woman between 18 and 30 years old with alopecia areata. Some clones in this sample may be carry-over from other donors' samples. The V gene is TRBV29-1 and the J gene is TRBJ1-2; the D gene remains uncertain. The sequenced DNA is TGCAGCGTTGAGTTCAACTCCTATGGCTACACCTTC. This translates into CSVEFNSYGYTF. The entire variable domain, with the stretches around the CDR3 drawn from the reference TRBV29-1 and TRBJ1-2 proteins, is SAVISQKPSRDICQRGTSLTIQCQVDSQVTMMFWYRQQPGQSLTLIATANQGSEATYESGFVIDKFPISRPNLTFSTLTVSNMSPEDSSIYLCSVEFNSYGYTFGSGTRLTVV.